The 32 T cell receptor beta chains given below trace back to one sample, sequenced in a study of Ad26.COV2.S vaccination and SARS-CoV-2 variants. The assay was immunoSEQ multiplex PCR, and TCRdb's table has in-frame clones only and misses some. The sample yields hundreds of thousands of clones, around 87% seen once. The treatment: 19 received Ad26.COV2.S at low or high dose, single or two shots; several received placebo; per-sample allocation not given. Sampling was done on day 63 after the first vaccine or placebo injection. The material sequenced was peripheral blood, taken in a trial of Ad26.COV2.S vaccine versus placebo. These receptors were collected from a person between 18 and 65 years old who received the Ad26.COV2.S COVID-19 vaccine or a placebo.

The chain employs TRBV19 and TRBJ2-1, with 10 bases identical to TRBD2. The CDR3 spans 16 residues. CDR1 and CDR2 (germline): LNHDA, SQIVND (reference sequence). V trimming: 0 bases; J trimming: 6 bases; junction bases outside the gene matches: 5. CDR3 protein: CASSIDPGLAVNEQFF. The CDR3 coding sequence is TGTGCCAGTAGTATAGACCCCGGACTAGCGGTCAATGAGCAGTTCTTC. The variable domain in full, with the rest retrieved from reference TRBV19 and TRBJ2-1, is DGGITQSPKYLFRKEGQNVTLSCEQNLNHDAMYWYRQDPGQGLRLIYYSQIVNDFQKGDIAEGYSVSREKKESFPLTVTSAQKNPTAFYLCASSIDPGLAVNEQFFGPGTRLTVL.

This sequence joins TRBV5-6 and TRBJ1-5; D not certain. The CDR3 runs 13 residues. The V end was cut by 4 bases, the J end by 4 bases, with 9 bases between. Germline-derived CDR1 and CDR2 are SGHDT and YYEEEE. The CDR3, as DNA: TGTGCCAGCAGCGCCGCACCGAATCAGCCCCAGCATTTT. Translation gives CASSAAPNQPQHF.

The CDR3 nucleotides are TGTGCCAGCAGCCAGCAGGGGAACACTGAAGCTTTCTTT. It codes for CASSQQGNTEAFF. The gene calls are TRBV11-2 and TRBJ1-1; D may be TRBD1 (5 bases). There are 13 residues in the CDR3. In germline, CDR1 is SGHAT, CDR2 FQNNGV. Deletions cut 5 bases from V and 1 base from J, with 8 bases between. The whole variable domain, filled in from reference TRBV11-2 and TRBJ1-1, reads EAGVAQSPRYKIIEKRQSVAFWCNPISGHATLYWYQQILGQGPKLLIQFQNNGVVDDSQLPKDRFSAERLKGVDSTLKIQPAKLEDSAVYLCASSQQGNTEAFFGQGTRLTVV.

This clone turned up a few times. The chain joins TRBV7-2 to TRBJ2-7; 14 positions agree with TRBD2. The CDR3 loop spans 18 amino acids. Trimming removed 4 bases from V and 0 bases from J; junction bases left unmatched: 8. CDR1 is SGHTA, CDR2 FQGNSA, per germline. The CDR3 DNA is TGTGCCAGCAGCTCGGGACTAGCGGGAGTCACTTTCTCCTACGAGCAGTACTTC. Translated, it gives CASSSGLAGVTFSYEQYF.

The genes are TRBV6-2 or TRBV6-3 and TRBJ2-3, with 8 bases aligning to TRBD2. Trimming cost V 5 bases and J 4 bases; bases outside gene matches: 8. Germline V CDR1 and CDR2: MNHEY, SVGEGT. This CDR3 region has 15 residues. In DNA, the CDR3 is TGTGCCAGCAGTCTCGGGACTAGGGGTGCAGATACGCAGTATTTT. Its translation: CASSLGTRGADTQYF.

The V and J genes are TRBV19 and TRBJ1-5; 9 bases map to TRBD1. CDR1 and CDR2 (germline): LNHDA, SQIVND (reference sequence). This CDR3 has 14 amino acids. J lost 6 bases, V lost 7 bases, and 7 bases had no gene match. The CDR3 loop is CASKRTGDSQPQHF. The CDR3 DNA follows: TGTGCCAGTAAGAGGACAGGGGATAGTCAGCCCCAGCATTTT.

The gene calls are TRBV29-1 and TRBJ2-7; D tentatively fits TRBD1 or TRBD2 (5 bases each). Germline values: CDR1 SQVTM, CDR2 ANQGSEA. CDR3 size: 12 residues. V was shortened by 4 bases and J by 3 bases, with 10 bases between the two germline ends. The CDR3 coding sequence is TGCAGCGTTGGTGGGACGGACTACGAGCAGTACTTC. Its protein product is CSVGGTDYEQYF.

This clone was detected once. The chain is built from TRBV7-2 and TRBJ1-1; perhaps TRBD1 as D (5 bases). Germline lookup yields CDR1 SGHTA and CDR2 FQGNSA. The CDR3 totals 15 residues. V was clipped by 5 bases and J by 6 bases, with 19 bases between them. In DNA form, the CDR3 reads TGTGCCAGCAGCGCAGTTTATGGGGGAAATGCTGAAGCTTTCTTT. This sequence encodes CASSAVYGGNAEAFF.

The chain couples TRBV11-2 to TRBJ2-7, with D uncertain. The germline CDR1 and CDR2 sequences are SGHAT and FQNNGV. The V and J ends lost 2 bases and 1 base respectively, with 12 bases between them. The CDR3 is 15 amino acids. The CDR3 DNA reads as TGTGCCAGCAGCTTACGAGGACGGTCGTCCTACGAGCAGTACTTC. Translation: CASSLRGRSSYEQYF.

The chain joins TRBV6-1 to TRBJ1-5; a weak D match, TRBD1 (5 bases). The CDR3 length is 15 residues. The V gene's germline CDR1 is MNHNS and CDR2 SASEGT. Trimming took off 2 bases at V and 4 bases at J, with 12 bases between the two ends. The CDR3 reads CASSEMGLPNQPQHF. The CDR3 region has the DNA TGTGCCAGCAGTGAAATGGGGCTCCCAAATCAGCCCCAGCATTTT.

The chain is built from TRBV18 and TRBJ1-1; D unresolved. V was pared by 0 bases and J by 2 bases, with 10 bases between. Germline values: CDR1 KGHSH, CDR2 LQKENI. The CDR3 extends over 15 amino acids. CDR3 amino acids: CASSPPFSGNTEAFF. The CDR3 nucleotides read TGTGCCAGCTCACCACCTTTTTCAGGAAACACTGAAGCTTTCTTT.

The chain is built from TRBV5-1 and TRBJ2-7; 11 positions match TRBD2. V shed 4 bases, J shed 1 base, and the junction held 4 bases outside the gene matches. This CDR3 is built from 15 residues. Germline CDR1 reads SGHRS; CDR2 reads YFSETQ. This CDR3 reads CASSRLAGPSYEQYF. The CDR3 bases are TGCGCCAGCAGCCGACTAGCGGGGCCTTCCTACGAGCAGTACTTC.

CDR3 sequence reads: CASSFRGTGANVLTF. The CDR3 DNA reads TGTGCCAGCAGCTTCAGGGGCACTGGGGCCAACGTCCTGACTTTC. V usage is TRBV7-9 and J usage is TRBJ2-6; possibly TRBD1 for D (6 bases). The V gene's germline CDR1 is SEHNR and CDR2 FQNEAQ (reference sequence). Deletions cut 3 bases from V and 2 bases from J, with 8 bases between. This CDR3 comprises 15 residues.

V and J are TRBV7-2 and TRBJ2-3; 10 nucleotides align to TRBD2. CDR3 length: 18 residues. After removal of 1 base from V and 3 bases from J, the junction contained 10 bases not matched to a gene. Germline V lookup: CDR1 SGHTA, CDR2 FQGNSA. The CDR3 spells CASSLEVPSGRPTDTQYF. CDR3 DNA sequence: TGTGCCAGCAGCTTAGAGGTTCCTAGCGGGAGACCAACAGATACGCAGTATTTT.

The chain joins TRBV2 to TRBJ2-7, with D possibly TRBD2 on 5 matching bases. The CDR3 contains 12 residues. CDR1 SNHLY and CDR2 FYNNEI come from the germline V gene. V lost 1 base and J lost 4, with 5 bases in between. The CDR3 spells CASSEGGYEQYF. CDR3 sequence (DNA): TGTGCCAGCAGTGAAGGAGGGTACGAGCAGTACTTC. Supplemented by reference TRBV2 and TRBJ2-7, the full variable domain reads EPEVTQTPSHQVTQMGQEVILRCVPISNHLYFYWYRQILGQKVEFLVSFYNNEISEKSEIFDDQFSVERPDGSNFTLKIRSTKLEDSAMYFCASSEGGYEQYFGPGTRLTVT.

The chain's CDR3 is CASSPRLPGQGSYNEQFF. The CDR3 DNA is TGCGCCAGCAGCCCTCGACTTCCGGGACAGGGGTCTTACAATGAGCAGTTCTTC. The rearrangement links TRBV5-1 to TRBJ2-1; 10 bases fit TRBD1. The length of the CDR3 is 18 residues. With V trimmed by 4 bases and J by 4 bases, 14 bases remained unmatched. Germline V gives CDR1 SGHRS, CDR2 YFSETQ.

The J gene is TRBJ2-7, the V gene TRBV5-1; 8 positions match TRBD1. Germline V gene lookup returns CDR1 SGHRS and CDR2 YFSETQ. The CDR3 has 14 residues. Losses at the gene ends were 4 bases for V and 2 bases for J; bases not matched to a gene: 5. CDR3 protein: CASSASGQAYEQYF. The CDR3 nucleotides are TGCGCCAGCAGCGCCTCGGGACAGGCCTACGAGCAGTACTTC.

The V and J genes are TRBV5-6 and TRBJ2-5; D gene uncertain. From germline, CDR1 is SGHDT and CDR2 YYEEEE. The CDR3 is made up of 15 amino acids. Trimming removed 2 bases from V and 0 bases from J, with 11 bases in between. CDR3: CASSFGRVNQETQYF. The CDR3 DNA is TGTGCCAGCAGCTTTGGACGGGTAAACCAAGAGACCCAGTACTTC.

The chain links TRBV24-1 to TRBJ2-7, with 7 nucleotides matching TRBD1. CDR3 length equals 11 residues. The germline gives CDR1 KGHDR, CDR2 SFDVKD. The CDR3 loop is CRLDRDYEQYF. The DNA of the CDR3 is TGTCGCCTAGACAGGGACTACGAGCAGTACTTC.

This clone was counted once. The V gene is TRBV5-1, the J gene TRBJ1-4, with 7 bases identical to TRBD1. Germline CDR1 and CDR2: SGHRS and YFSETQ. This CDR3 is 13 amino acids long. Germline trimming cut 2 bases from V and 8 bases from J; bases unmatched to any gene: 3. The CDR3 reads CASSFGTDEKLFF. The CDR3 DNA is TGCGCCAGCAGCTTCGGGACAGACGAAAAACTGTTTTTT. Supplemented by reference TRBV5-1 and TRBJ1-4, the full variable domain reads KAGVTQTPRYLIKTRGQQVTLSCSPISGHRSVSWYQQTPGQGLQFLFEYFSETQRNKGNFPGRFSGRQFSNSRSEMNVSTLELGDSALYLCASSFGTDEKLFFGSGTQLSVL.

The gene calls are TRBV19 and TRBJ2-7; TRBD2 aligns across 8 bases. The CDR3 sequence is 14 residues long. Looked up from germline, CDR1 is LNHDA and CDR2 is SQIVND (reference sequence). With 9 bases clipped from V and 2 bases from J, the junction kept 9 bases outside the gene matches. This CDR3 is CASRRTSSTYEQYF. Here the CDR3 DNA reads TGTGCCAGCCGGAGGACTAGCTCAACCTACGAGCAGTACTTC.

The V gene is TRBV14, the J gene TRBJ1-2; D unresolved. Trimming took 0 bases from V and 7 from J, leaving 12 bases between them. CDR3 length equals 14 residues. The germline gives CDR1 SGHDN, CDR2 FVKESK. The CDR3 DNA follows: TGTGCCAGCAGCCAAGATACGGATCGGCGTGGCTACACCTTC. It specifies CASSQDTDRRGYTF.

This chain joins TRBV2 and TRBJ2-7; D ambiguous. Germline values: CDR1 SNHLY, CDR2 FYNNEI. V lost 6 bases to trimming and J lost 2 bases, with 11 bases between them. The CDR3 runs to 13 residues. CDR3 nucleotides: TGTGCCAGCAGGGTCTTAGGCCCCTACGAGCAGTACTTC. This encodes CASRVLGPYEQYF.

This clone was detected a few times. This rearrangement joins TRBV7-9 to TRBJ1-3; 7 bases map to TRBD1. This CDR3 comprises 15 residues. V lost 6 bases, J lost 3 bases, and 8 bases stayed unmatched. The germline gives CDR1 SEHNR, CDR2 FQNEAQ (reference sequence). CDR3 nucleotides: TGTGCCAGCAGAGACATGGGACAGATTGGAAACACCATATATTTT. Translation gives CASRDMGQIGNTIYF.

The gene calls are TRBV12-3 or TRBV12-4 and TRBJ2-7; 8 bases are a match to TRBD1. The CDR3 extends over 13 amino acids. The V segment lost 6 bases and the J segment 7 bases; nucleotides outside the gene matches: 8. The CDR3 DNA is TGTGCCAGCAGACGGGGACAGGCGGAGGAGCAGTACTTC. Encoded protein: CASRRGQAEEQYF.

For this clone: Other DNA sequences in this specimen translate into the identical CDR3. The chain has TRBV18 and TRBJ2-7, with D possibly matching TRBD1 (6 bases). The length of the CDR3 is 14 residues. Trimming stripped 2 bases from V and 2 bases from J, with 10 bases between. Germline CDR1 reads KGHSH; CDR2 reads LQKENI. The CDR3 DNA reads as TGTGCCAGCTCACCAAAACAGGGTCCCTACGAGCAGTACTTC. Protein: CASSPKQGPYEQYF. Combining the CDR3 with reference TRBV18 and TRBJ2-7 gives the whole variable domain NAGVMQNPRHLVRRRGQEARLRCSPMKGHSHVYWYRQLPEEGLKFMVYLQKENIIDESGMPKERFSAEFPKEGPSILRIQQVVRGDSAAYFCASSPKQGPYEQYFGPGTRLTVT.

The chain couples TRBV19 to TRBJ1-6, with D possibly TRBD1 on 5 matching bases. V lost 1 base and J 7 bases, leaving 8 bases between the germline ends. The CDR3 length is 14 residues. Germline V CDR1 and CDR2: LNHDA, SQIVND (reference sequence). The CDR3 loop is CASSIVGHNSPLHF. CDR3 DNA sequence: TGTGCCAGTAGTATAGTCGGACACAATTCACCCCTCCACTTT.

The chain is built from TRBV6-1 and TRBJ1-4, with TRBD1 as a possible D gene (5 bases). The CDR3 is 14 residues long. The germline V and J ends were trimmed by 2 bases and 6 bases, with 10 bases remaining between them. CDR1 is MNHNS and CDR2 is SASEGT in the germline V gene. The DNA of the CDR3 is TGTGCCAGCAGTGAATTAGGGGCATATGAAAAACTGTTTTTT. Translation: CASSELGAYEKLFF.

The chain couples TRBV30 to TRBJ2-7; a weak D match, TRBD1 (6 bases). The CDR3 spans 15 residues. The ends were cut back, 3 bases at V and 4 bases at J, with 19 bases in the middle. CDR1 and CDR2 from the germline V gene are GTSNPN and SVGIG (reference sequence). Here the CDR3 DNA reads TGTGCCTGGAGGACCACAGGGCGGATGTCATACGAGCAGTACTTC. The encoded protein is CAWRTTGRMSYEQYF.

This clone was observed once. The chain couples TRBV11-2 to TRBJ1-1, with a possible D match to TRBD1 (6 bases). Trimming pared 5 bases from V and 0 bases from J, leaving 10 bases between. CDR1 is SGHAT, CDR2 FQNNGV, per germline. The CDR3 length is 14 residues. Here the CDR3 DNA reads TGTGCCAGCAGCCTTCGACAGGTGAACACTGAAGCTTTCTTT. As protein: CASSLRQVNTEAFF.

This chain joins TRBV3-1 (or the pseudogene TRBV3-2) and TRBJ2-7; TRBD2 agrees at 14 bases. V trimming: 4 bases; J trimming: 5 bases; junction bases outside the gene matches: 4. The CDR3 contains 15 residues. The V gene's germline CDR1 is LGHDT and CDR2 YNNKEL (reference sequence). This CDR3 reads CASSPPGLAGDEQYF. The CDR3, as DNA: TGTGCCAGCAGCCCGCCGGGACTAGCGGGAGACGAGCAGTACTTC.

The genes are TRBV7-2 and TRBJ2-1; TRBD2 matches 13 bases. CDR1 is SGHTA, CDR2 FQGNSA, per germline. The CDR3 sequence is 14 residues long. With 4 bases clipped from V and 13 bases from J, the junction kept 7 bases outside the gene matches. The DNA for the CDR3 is TGTGCCAGCAGCTCAACGGGGACTAGCGGGGTTCAGTTCTTC. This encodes CASSSTGTSGVQFF.